The clone carrying this T cell receptor beta chain came up a few times. The antigen is not known. This CDR3 region has 16 residues. With V trimmed by 3 bases and J by 4 bases, 8 bases remained unmatched. CDR1 is LNHNV, CDR2 YYDKDF, per germline (reference sequence). TCRdb fed the 5' RACE reads into MiXCR, producing one record per CDR3 protein. The sample includes 500,000 to 550,000 distinct CDR3 sequences, approximately 20% of them seen just once. The sample belongs to a study of T-cell memory formation after mild COVID-19. Findings of the study overall: That cross-reactive memory joined was suggested by some responding clones appearing in pre-infection memory.

The clonotype comes from an adult woman who had mild COVID-19 (a few samples of this study predate the infection). Cell type and time point are not known. Sequenced: PBMCs or a T cell subset sorted from them (not recorded which). The rearrangement links TRBV15 to TRBJ2-3, with TRBD1 matching 9 bases. DNA for the CDR3: TGTGCCACCAGCAGGGAAAGACAGGGGGGAGCAGATACGCAGTATTTT. It codes for CATSRERQGGADTQYF.